These 4 T cell receptor beta chains were sequenced from one sample in a study of blood T cell repertoires in COVID-19. The assay was immunoSEQ multiplex PCR, and TCRdb's table has in-frame clones only and misses some. The sample includes hundreds of thousands of clones, 85% to 90% of them seen just once. The sequenced material came from peripheral blood. The receptors were gathered from a woman between 65 and 79 years old with COVID-19, enrolled during active disease.

In its sample, this clone was seen once. The chain is built from TRBV30 and TRBJ1-5, with 7 positions matching TRBD1. This CDR3 contains 14 residues. V lost 1 base to trimming and J lost 9 bases; unmatched junction nucleotides: 9. Germline CDR1 GTSNPN, CDR2 SVGIG (reference sequence). The CDR3 sequence: CAWSEGQAGRPQHF. CDR3 DNA: TGTGCCTGGAGTGAAGGACAGGCCGGTCGGCCCCAGCATTTT.

The chain employs TRBV20-1 and TRBJ1-2; no reliable D call. CDR3 length: 14 residues. Germline CDR1 DFQATT, CDR2 SNEGSKA (reference sequence). Trimming removed 3 bases at V and 4 bases at J, with 15 bases between. This chain's CDR3 is CSASVEVRGYGYTF. CDR3 coding DNA: TGCAGTGCTAGTGTGGAGGTCCGGGGCTATGGCTACACCTTC.

This chain joins TRBV2 and TRBJ2-7; D is unclear. The germline gives CDR1 SNHLY, CDR2 FYNNEI. Trimming left V 9 bases short and J 0 bases short, with 21 bases between. The CDR3 is 16 residues long. The CDR3 here is CARSSPPSLASYEQYF. As DNA, the CDR3 is TGTGCCAGAAGTTCGCCTCCCAGTCTCGCCTCCTACGAGCAGTACTTC.

The chain employs TRBV14 and TRBJ1-2, with D tentatively TRBD1 (5 bases). The CDR3 consists of 12 residues. CDR1 is SGHDN and CDR2 is FVKESK in the germline V gene. Between the trimmed V and J ends, which lost 2 bases and 8 bases, there was a span of 9 bases. CDR3 in amino acids: CASSQQGGGYTF. DNA of the CDR3: TGTGCCAGCAGCCAACAGGGAGGGGGCTACACCTTC.